This TCR beta chain appears in the sequencing data of a study of OX40 agonist ivuxolimab in advanced cancers. Study-level information: Cohort: 80% to 85% men, mean age about 60, aged about 23 to 80.

The germline gives CDR1 SGHRS, CDR2 YFSETQ. Deletions cut 0 bases from V and 5 bases from J, with 12 bases between. The length of the CDR3 is 14 residues. Only in-frame clones appear in the TCRdb table, and some are missing; sequencing was by immunoSEQ multiplex PCR. The table records 60,000 to 100,000 clones, around 93% of them present only once. Patients with autoimmune history or systemic immunosuppression were excluded. The J gene is TRBJ2-7, the V gene TRBV5-1; D gene ambiguous. The sample consisted of CD4+ or CD8+ T cells sorted from blood, taken in a trial of the OX40 agonist ivuxolimab. The TCR sequence derives from an adult with an advanced solid tumor such as melanoma, head and neck, liver or kidney cancer. The CDR3 DNA follows: TGCGCCAGCAGCTTGGGATCAGCGAGCAACGAGCAGTACTTC. This gives the protein CASSLGSASNEQYF. Complete variable domain (other parts from reference TRBV5-1 and TRBJ2-7): KAGVTQTPRYLIKTRGQQVTLSCSPISGHRSVSWYQQTPGQGLQFLFEYFSETQRNKGNFPGRFSGRQFSNSRSEMNVSTLELGDSALYLCASSLGSASNEQYFGPGTRLTVT.